Listed here are 29 T cell receptor beta chains from one sample, sequenced in a study of cytomegalovirus exposure and HLA in healthy donors. With 60 Vbeta and 13 Jbeta primers, the PCR was carried out. This table comes from immunoSEQ multiplex PCR, and its TCRdb copy is limited to in-frame clones, with some not included. Counted here are under 200,000 clones, about 75% occurring once; the ten biggest clones make up roughly 7.3%. Sequences were obtained from PBMCs. These receptors were collected from a male donor in good health and CMV-seropositive.

The J gene is TRBJ2-3, the V gene TRBV15; 9 nucleotides line up with TRBD2. Germline assignment: CDR1 LNHNV and CDR2 YYDKDF (reference sequence). Germline trimming cut 7 bases from V and 0 bases from J; bases unmatched to any gene: 11. This CDR3 is 17 amino acids long. The CDR3 here is CATMGGLADSSTDTQYF. The CDR3 nucleotides read TGTGCCACCATGGGGGGACTAGCCGACTCTAGCACAGATACGCAGTATTTT.

This clone appeared a few times. Only one base separates this from a far larger clonotype, so it likely reflects a read error. The rearrangement links TRBV19 to TRBJ1-2, with D uncertain. V was cut by 5 bases and J by 4 bases, with 29 bases left in between. Germline assignment: CDR1 LNHDA and CDR2 SQIVND (reference sequence). This CDR3 is built from 19 residues. The chain's CDR3 is CASSARRSYLERHGYGYTF. The CDR3 DNA follows: TGTGCCAGTAGTGCCCGGAGGTCGTACCTCGAGCGCCACGGCTATGGCTACACCTTC.

The V gene is TRBV19, the J gene TRBJ1-3, with D perhaps TRBD1 (6 bases). The V gene's germline CDR1 is LNHDA and CDR2 SQIVND (reference sequence). With 10 bases removed from V and 7 bases from J, the gap between germline ends came to 23 bases. The CDR3 is 15 amino acids. In DNA form, the CDR3 reads TGTGCCACCTCGCGTGGGGGCTCCCAGGGGAACACCATATATTTT. Translated: CATSRGGSQGNTIYF. Combining the CDR3 with reference TRBV19 and TRBJ1-3 gives the whole variable domain DGGITQSPKYLFRKEGQNVTLSCEQNLNHDAMYWYRQDPGQGLRLIYYSQIVNDFQKGDIAEGYSVSREKKESFPLTVTSAQKNPTAFYLCATSRGGSQGNTIYFGEGSWLTVV.

This clone occurred once. The V and J genes are TRBV7-6 and TRBJ2-7, with 9 bases fitting TRBD1. Germline CDR1 reads SGHVS; CDR2 reads FNYEAQ. V shed 2 bases, J shed 5 bases, and the junction held 7 bases outside the gene matches. The CDR3 is 15 amino acids. DNA for the CDR3: TGTGCCAGCAGCTTAAAAGGGACAGGGAGCCACGAGCAGTACTTC. This gives the protein CASSLKGTGSHEQYF.

There are a few counts of this clone. The chain is built from TRBV5-1 and TRBJ2-3; TRBD2 matches at 10 bases. V was pared by 0 bases and J by 5 bases, with 6 bases of the junction left unmatched. CDR1 SGHRS and CDR2 YFSETQ come from the germline V gene. The CDR3 has 16 residues. The CDR3 sequence: CASSLARTSGEDTQYF. CDR3 sequence (DNA): TGCGCCAGCAGCTTGGCCCGAACTAGCGGGGAAGATACGCAGTATTTT.

CDR3 residues: CASTLGRGTQYF. The CDR3 nucleotides read TGTGCCAGCACCCTAGGACGGGGTACGCAGTATTTT. This rearrangement joins TRBV7-6 to TRBJ2-3; TRBD2 might be the D (5 bases). Germline values: CDR1 SGHVS, CDR2 FNYEAQ. The CDR3 covers 12 residues. Trimming cost V 7 bases and J 8 bases, with 13 bases left between them.

The rearrangement uses TRBV7-2 and TRBJ2-2; the D is unclear. Germline V gives CDR1 SGHTA, CDR2 FQGNSA. The V end was cut by 5 bases, the J end by 4 bases, with 11 bases between. The CDR3 consists of 14 residues. The CDR3 loop is CASSPRSGTGELFF. CDR3 nucleotides: TGTGCCAGCAGCCCCCGGTCCGGCACCGGGGAGCTGTTTTTT.

V gene TRBV30 combines with J gene TRBJ1-1, with D maybe TRBD1 (5 bases). The germline gives CDR1 GTSNPN, CDR2 SVGIG (reference sequence). This CDR3 contains 14 residues. V was pared by 3 bases and J by 2 bases, with 13 bases between. CDR3 protein: CAWRTRQSNTEAFF. The CDR3 DNA is TGTGCCTGGAGAACGAGACAGTCCAACACTGAAGCTTTCTTT.

The chain has TRBV5-4 and TRBJ2-7; 8 nucleotides line up with TRBD1. V lost 3 bases, J lost 3 bases, and 8 bases stayed unmatched. Germline V gives CDR1 SGHNT, CDR2 YYREEE (reference sequence). The CDR3 has 15 amino acids. The CDR3 DNA sequence: TGTGCCAGCAGCTCTCGATCCGGGACAGGCTACGAGCAGTACTTC. This translates into CASSSRSGTGYEQYF.

The chain combines TRBV6-1 with TRBJ1-6, with D tentatively TRBD1 (5 bases). Germline V gene lookup returns CDR1 MNHNS and CDR2 SASEGT. CDR3 size: 15 residues. Trimming took off 5 bases at V and 8 bases at J, with 16 bases between the two ends. DNA of the CDR3: TGTGCCAGCAGTCGCCAGGGTATAAGTGATTCACCCCTCCACTTT. Protein product: CASSRQGISDSPLHF.

The rearrangement links TRBV13 to TRBJ2-7, with D tentatively TRBD1 (6 bases). Germline CDR1 reads PRHDT; CDR2 reads FYEKMQ (reference sequence). The CDR3 is 13 residues long. Between the trimmed V and J ends, which lost 9 bases and 1 base, there was a span of 13 bases. DNA for the CDR3: TGTGCCAGTTCTTTGGGACAATCCTACGAGCAGTACTTC. Protein: CASSLGQSYEQYF.

On this clone: Compared with germline, one end of the junction differs, possibly owing to a read error. The rearrangement links TRBV5-1 to TRBJ2-2; 7 positions agree with TRBD1. The CDR3 loop spans 15 amino acids. Germline CDR1 is SGHRS and CDR2 is YFSETQ. The DNA of the CDR3 is TGCGCCGGCAGCTTGACAGGGTATAACACCGGGGAGCTGTTTTTT. Its protein is CAGSLTGYNTGELFF.

V gene TRBV7-3 combines with J gene TRBJ1-1; D possibly corresponds to TRBD1 (5 bases). Germline V gene sequence: CDR1 SGHTA, CDR2 FQGTGA. V was pared by 5 bases and J by 3 bases, with 16 bases between. The CDR3 is made up of 15 amino acids. The CDR3 region is CASSQDGGGDTEAFF. The CDR3, as DNA: TGTGCCAGCAGCCAGGACGGGGGTGGGGACACTGAAGCTTTCTTT.

The chain links TRBV29-1 to TRBJ1-5; D remains unclear. CDR3 size: 12 residues. V lost 7 bases, J lost 1 base, and 8 bases lay in between. The germline CDR1 and CDR2 sequences are SQVTM and ANQGSEA. CDR3 nucleotide sequence: TGCAGCGGGGGAGGGAGCAATCAGCCCCAGCATTTT. It codes for CSGGGSNQPQHF. The full variable domain, rest sourced from reference TRBV29-1 and TRBJ1-5, is SAVISQKPSRDICQRGTSLTIQCQVDSQVTMMFWYRQQPGQSLTLIATANQGSEATYESGFVIDKFPISRPNLTFSTLTVSNMSPEDSSIYLCSGGGSNQPQHFGDGTRLSIL.

V usage is TRBV4-2 and J usage is TRBJ2-3; 7 bases agree with TRBD2. Germline V gene sequence: CDR1 LGHNA, CDR2 YNFKEQ. V lost 1 base and J lost 5; bases outside the gene matches: 9. This CDR3 contains 16 residues. CDR3: CASSQGISGDEDTQYF. CDR3 DNA sequence: TGTGCCAGCAGCCAAGGCATCAGCGGGGATGAAGATACGCAGTATTTT.

As for this clone: Other DNA sequences from this sample encode an identical CDR3 as well. The chain recombines TRBV27 with TRBJ1-1; D may be TRBD1 (5 bases). Trimming pared 5 bases from V and 4 bases from J, leaving 11 bases between. Germline CDR1 and CDR2: MNHEY and SMNVEV (reference sequence). The CDR3 consists of 13 residues. CDR3 protein: CASSPRGGTEAFF. CDR3 nucleotide sequence: TGTGCCAGCAGTCCCCGGGGGGGCACTGAAGCTTTCTTT.

The chain is built from TRBV7-3 and TRBJ2-1; D is perhaps TRBD2 (6 bases). Germline CDR1 reads SGHTA; CDR2 reads FQGTGA. Trimming took 5 bases from V and 2 from J, leaving 10 bases between them. The CDR3 loop spans 14 amino acids. Here the CDR3 reads CASSPSSAYNEQFF. As DNA, the CDR3 is TGTGCCAGCAGCCCGTCTAGCGCCTACAATGAGCAGTTCTTC.

The rearrangement links TRBV9 to TRBJ2-3; possible D gene TRBD2, 6 bases. V was trimmed by 0 bases and J by 2 bases, leaving 16 bases between them. Germline V gene lookup returns CDR1 SGDLS and CDR2 YYNGEE. CDR3 length: 17 amino acids. CDR3: CASSVGGGSGVTDTQYF. For the CDR3, the DNA is TGTGCCAGCAGCGTAGGAGGAGGGAGCGGAGTCACAGATACGCAGTATTTT.

The CDR3 reads CASEDIYGYTF. CDR3 coding DNA: TGTGCCAGCGAGGACATTTATGGCTACACCTTC. The chain carries TRBV2 and TRBJ1-2; D is perhaps TRBD1 (5 bases). Trimming removed 8 bases at V and 5 bases at J, with 9 bases between. The CDR3 is 11 residues long. Germline assignment: CDR1 SNHLY and CDR2 FYNNEI.

This clone was counted only a few times. The gene calls are TRBV30 and TRBJ2-1; 9 nucleotides align to TRBD1. Germline V lookup: CDR1 GTSNPN, CDR2 SVGIG (reference sequence). V lost 0 bases and J lost 15; bases outside the gene matches: 9. This CDR3 comprises 13 residues. The CDR3: CAWSVKSGTGRFF. As DNA, the CDR3 is TGTGCCTGGAGTGTAAAGTCCGGGACAGGGCGGTTCTTC.

The V gene is TRBV18, the J gene TRBJ2-7; TRBD1 aligns across 8 bases. Germline V gene sequence: CDR1 KGHSH, CDR2 LQKENI. The CDR3 runs 13 residues. V was pared by 6 bases and J by 5 bases, with 6 bases of the junction left unmatched. CDR3 loop: CASSRQGADEQYF. CDR3 DNA: TGTGCCAGCTCGCGTCAGGGGGCGGACGAGCAGTACTTC.

The chain combines TRBV30 with TRBJ1-3; D possibly corresponds to TRBD1 (5 bases). From germline, CDR1 is GTSNPN and CDR2 SVGIG (reference sequence). The V gene lost 5 bases and the J gene lost 4 bases, with 12 bases spanning the gap. The CDR3 is made up of 13 amino acids. This CDR3 reads CAWGQGPGNTIYF. The CDR3, as DNA: TGTGCCTGGGGTCAGGGTCCCGGAAACACCATATATTTT.

The chain links TRBV2 to TRBJ2-7; 11 nucleotides match TRBD1. The V segment lost 6 bases and the J segment 2 bases; nucleotides outside the gene matches: 3. Germline V CDR1 and CDR2: SNHLY, FYNNEI. This CDR3 has 14 amino acids. In DNA, the CDR3 is TGTGCCAGCAGCCCGGGACAGGGGGCCTACGAGCAGTACTTC. This translates into CASSPGQGAYEQYF.

The chain combines TRBV30 with TRBJ2-5, with unresolved D. The DNA end favors TRBJ2-7, so the J call may be wrong. Germline-derived CDR1 and CDR2 are GTSNPN and SVGIG (reference sequence). The CDR3 is made up of 11 amino acids. CDR3 sequence (DNA): TGTGCCTGGGCCAATAGCTACGAGCAGTACTTC. Translated: CAWANSYEQYF.

The chain joins TRBV27 to TRBJ1-2; weak D call: TRBD1 (6 bases). The CDR3 spans 14 residues. Trimming removed 6 bases at V and 6 bases at J, with 17 bases between. The germline V gene has CDR1 MNHEY and CDR2 SMNVEV (reference sequence). The CDR3 loop reads CASSSPSGADGYTF. In DNA form, the CDR3 reads TGTGCCAGCAGCTCACCCTCAGGGGCTGATGGCTACACCTTC.

V is TRBV4-2 and J is TRBJ1-6; TRBD1 agrees at 8 bases. The CDR3 length is 18 residues. CDR1 and CDR2 (germline): LGHNA, YNFKEQ. V shed 0 bases and J 9 bases; nucleotides not matched to a gene: 13. Written as DNA, the CDR3 is TGTGCCAGCAGCCAAGACCCCCAGGACAGGGCTATAGGTTCACCCCTCCACTTT. It translates to CASSQDPQDRAIGSPLHF.

This clone has more than one count but fewer than ten. The chain is built from TRBV30 and TRBJ1-5, with D uncertain. Trimming took 1 base from V and 7 from J, leaving 11 bases between them. This CDR3 region has 13 residues. CDR1 is GTSNPN, CDR2 SVGIG, per germline (reference sequence). The DNA for the CDR3 is TGTGCCTGGAGTGCTACGGTGGGCCAGCCCCAGCATTTT. Amino acid sequence: CAWSATVGQPQHF.

The rearrangement uses TRBV6-5 and TRBJ1-5; 8 bases fit TRBD1. The V segment lost 6 bases and the J segment 2 bases; nucleotides outside the gene matches: 6. Germline lookup yields CDR1 MNHEY and CDR2 SVGAGI. CDR3 length equals 15 residues. The CDR3 bases are TGTGCCAGCAGAGGAGACAGGGGTGGCAATCAGCCCCAGCATTTT. Translating gives CASRGDRGGNQPQHF.

The chain uses TRBV25-1 and TRBJ1-5; D gene unclear. CDR1 MGHDK and CDR2 SYGVNS come from the germline V gene. Deletions cut 1 base from V and 7 bases from J, with 5 bases between. The CDR3 extends over 12 amino acids. CDR3 residues: CASSESGQPQHF. CDR3 in DNA: TGTGCCAGCAGTGAATCGGGACAGCCCCAGCATTTT.